The 28 T cell receptor beta chains presented below share a single source sample, sequenced in a study of regulatory T cells in long-lasting Graves disease. CDR3 regions were amplified by Arm-PCR using iRepertoire HTBI primers to build TCR beta libraries. Each CDR3 protein gets one entry after TCRdb re-called the multiplex PCR reads with MiXCR. The sample consists of under 500,000 distinct CDR3 sequences, less than 25% of them appearing once. The time point here: persistent/refractory GD, antithyroid drugs over 5 years with positive TRAb. TCR sequences were obtained from RNA taken from PBMCs. Sample: peripheral blood mononuclear cells (PBMCs), taken when the disease was refractory, from a patient treated with antithyroid drugs. These receptors all stem from a female donor with Graves disease.

The chain's CDR3 is CASSQDLFNEQFF. The CDR3, as DNA: TGTGCCAGCAGCCAAGATCTCTTCAATGAGCAGTTCTTC. The V gene is TRBV14, the J gene TRBJ2-1; D remains unclear. CDR3 length: 13 residues. The germline V gene has CDR1 SGHDN and CDR2 FVKESK. The V and J ends lost 0 bases and 6 bases respectively, with 6 bases between them. The whole variable domain, remainder taken from reference TRBV14 and TRBJ2-1, is EAGVTQFPSHSVIEKGQTVTLRCDPISGHDNLYWYRRVMGKEIKFLLHFVKESKQDESGMPNNRFLAERTGGTYSTLKVQPAELEDSGVYFCASSQDLFNEQFFGPGTRLTVL.

V is TRBV6-1 and J is TRBJ1-5; 7 nucleotides align to TRBD1. The V gene's germline CDR1 is MNHNS and CDR2 SASEGT. The CDR3 is made up of 15 amino acids. The V gene end was trimmed by 5 bases and the J gene end by 1 base; junction bases not matched to a gene: 5. CDR3 nucleotides: TGTGCCAGCAGTCACGAACAGGGGAGCAATCAGCCCCAGCATTTT. Amino acid sequence: CASSHEQGSNQPQHF.

V usage is TRBV19 and J usage is TRBJ2-1, with TRBD2 identical over 9 bases. The CDR3 is 14 residues long. Germline values: CDR1 LNHDA, CDR2 SQIVND (reference sequence). With V trimmed by 4 bases and J by 5 bases, 3 bases remained unmatched. The CDR3 DNA sequence: TGTGCCAGTAGTAAGCGGGAGGAGAACAATGAGCAGTTCTTC. It codes for CASSKREENNEQFF.

This clonotype was picked up many times. The gene calls are TRBV20-1 and TRBJ2-7, with TRBD2 matching over 9 bases. Germline CDR1 is DFQATT and CDR2 is SNEGSKA (reference sequence). This CDR3 has 13 residues. V was clipped by 3 bases and J by 5 bases; unmatched bases: 5. The CDR3 nucleotides are TGCAGTGCTAGGGATCAGCGGGGGGACGAGCAGTACTTC. It yields the protein CSARDQRGDEQYF.

This clonotype was counted at least ten times. This chain connects TRBV12-3 or TRBV12-4 to TRBJ2-7, with D possibly matching TRBD2 (6 bases). The CDR3 covers 14 residues. The V end lost 5 bases, the J end lost 2 bases, and 13 bases lay between the germline ends. This CDR3 reads CASSISGGTYEQYF. The CDR3, as DNA: TGTGCCAGCAGTATAAGCGGAGGGACCTACGAGCAGTACTTC.

This clonotype was detected a few times. With a much larger clone just one base away, this may be a read error. The chain couples TRBV2 to TRBJ1-5; the D gene is possibly TRBD1 (5 bases). V was shortened by 6 bases and J by 0 bases, with 12 bases between the two germline ends. The CDR3 covers 15 residues. CDR1 and CDR2 (germline): SNHLY, FYNNEI. This CDR3 reads CASRLGEHSNQPQHF. CDR3 bases: TGTGCCAGCAGGCTAGGGGAACATAGCAATCAGCCCCAGCATTTT.

The sample holds a few counts of this clonotype. V and J are TRBV19 and TRBJ1-5, with 8 nucleotides matching TRBD1. In germline, CDR1 is LNHDA, CDR2 SQIVND (reference sequence). The CDR3 is 16 residues long. V lost 4 bases, J lost 1 base, and 6 bases stayed unmatched. Here the CDR3 reads CASSTQTGASNQPQHF. In nucleotides, the CDR3 is TGTGCCAGTAGTACCCAGACAGGGGCCAGCAATCAGCCCCAGCATTTT.

A word on this clonotype: A read error may be the cause here, since a much bigger clone is one base away. This is likely a read error, given that the CDR3 carries no conserved phenylalanine or tryptophan at its end. The chain uses TRBV20-1 and TRBJ2-5; D is perhaps TRBD1 or TRBD2 (6 bases each). V lost 2 bases and J lost 5, with 12 bases in between. Germline CDR1 and CDR2: DFQATT and SNEGSKA (reference sequence). This CDR3 region has 13 residues. CDR3 residues: CSARRGAGETQYL. CDR3 bases: TGCAGTGCTAGAAGGGGGGCAGGGGAGACCCAGTACCTC.

This clonotype was detected many times. The chain combines TRBV7-2 with TRBJ2-7, with 7 bases aligning to TRBD1. V was clipped by 5 bases and J by 5 bases; unmatched bases: 9. Per the germline V gene, CDR1 is SGHTA and CDR2 is FQGNSA. The CDR3 extends over 14 amino acids. The CDR3 nucleotides are TGTGCCAGCAGCCTAATTCACAGGGGAAACGAGCAGTACTTC. Protein product: CASSLIHRGNEQYF.

This clonotype occurred a few times. V usage is TRBV10-2 and J usage is TRBJ1-1; D uncertain. The CDR3 is 12 residues long. The ends were cut back, 0 bases at V and 5 bases at J, with 4 bases in the middle. Per the germline V gene, CDR1 is WSHSY and CDR2 is SAAADI. CDR3 amino acids: CASSESGTEAFF. The CDR3 nucleotides are TGCGCCAGCAGTGAGTCCGGAACTGAAGCTTTCTTT.

At least ten counts were recorded for this clonotype. The rearrangement uses TRBV7-8 and TRBJ1-4; 12 nucleotides match TRBD1. Germline V gene lookup returns CDR1 SGHVS and CDR2 FQNEAQ. The V gene end was trimmed by 4 bases and the J gene end by 7 bases; junction bases not matched to a gene: 7. The CDR3 spans 16 residues. The CDR3 nucleotides read TGTGCCAGCAGCTCCGGGACAGGGGGCTTAGGTGAAAAACTGTTTTTT. Translated: CASSSGTGGLGEKLFF.

This clonotype was seen only a few times. The chain couples TRBV5-1 to TRBJ2-5, with TRBD1 matching over 9 bases. The germline V gene encodes CDR1 SGHRS and CDR2 YFSETQ. Trimming at V came to 3 bases and at J to 5 bases, leaving 8 bases not matched to a gene. CDR3 size: 15 residues. CDR3: CASSSGQGSVETQYF. CDR3 coding DNA: TGCGCCAGCAGCTCAGGACAGGGGTCCGTGGAGACCCAGTACTTC.

Concerning this clonotype: Just one base apart from a much larger clone, this may be a read error. The J gene is TRBJ2-5, the V gene TRBV12-3 or TRBV12-4, with 14 bases fitting TRBD2. The CDR3 sequence is 15 residues long. The junction had 10 bases not matched to a gene; V was cut back by 7 bases and J by 9 bases. The CDR3 region has the DNA TGTGCCAGCACCTTTCAGACTAGCGGGAGGGAGTCCCAGTACTTC. This sequence encodes CASTFQTSGRESQYF.

This clonotype came up many times. One end of the junction fails to match germline, which may point to a read error. This chain joins TRBV2 and TRBJ1-5; 9 bases line up with TRBD1. The CDR3 contains 15 residues. The germline V gene encodes CDR1 SNHLY and CDR2 FYNNEI. The CDR3 sequence is CASSKAGTGLGPQHF. CDR3 DNA: TGTGCCAGCAGTAAAGCCGGGACAGGGTTGGGGCCCCAGCATTTT.

The chain links TRBV5-6 to TRBJ2-5; tentatively, D is TRBD2 (6 bases). V was cut by 0 bases and J by 5 bases, with 8 bases left in between. CDR3 size: 13 residues. Germline V gives CDR1 SGHDT, CDR2 YYEEEE. CDR3 coding DNA: TGTGCCAGCAGCTTGGAGCGGGTGGAGACCCAGTACTTC. This encodes CASSLERVETQYF.

In its sample, this clonotype was seen a few times. The chain's CDR3 is CASSTGLAGSEQYF. In DNA, the CDR3 is TGTGCCAGCAGCACGGGACTAGCGGGAAGCGAGCAGTACTTC. This rearrangement joins TRBV7-2 to TRBJ2-7; 13 bases match TRBD2. The ends lost 5 bases at V and 6 bases at J; junction bases unmatched: 4. The CDR3 runs to 14 residues. Germline V gene sequence: CDR1 SGHTA, CDR2 FQGNSA. The whole variable domain, remainder taken from reference TRBV7-2 and TRBJ2-7, is GAGVSQSPSNKVTEKGKDVELRCDPISGHTALYWYRQSLGQGLEFLIYFQGNSAPDKSGLPSDRFSAERTGGSVSTLTIQRTQQEDSAVYLCASSTGLAGSEQYFGPGTRLTVT.

This sequence joins TRBV7-9 and TRBJ1-2, with D perhaps TRBD1 (6 bases). Germline CDR1 reads SEHNR; CDR2 reads FQNEAQ (reference sequence). The CDR3 extends over 12 amino acids. V was clipped by 3 bases and J by 6 bases, with 8 bases between them. DNA for the CDR3: TGTGCCAGCAGCTTTTACAGGGATGGCTACACCTTC. This codes for CASSFYRDGYTF.

The rearrangement uses TRBV11-3 and TRBJ1-1; D possibly corresponds to TRBD1 (6 bases). Germline V gives CDR1 SGHNT, CDR2 YENEEA. The CDR3 is 13 amino acids. V dropped 5 bases and J dropped 7 bases, with 14 bases sitting between them. DNA of the CDR3: TGTGCCAGCAGCCAAGGGGGAAAGGGTGAAGCTTTCTTT. Protein sequence: CASSQGGKGEAFF.

Details on this clonotype: Only one base separates this from a far larger clonotype, so it likely reflects a read error. The rearrangement uses TRBV6-1 and TRBJ1-1; no definite D call. The germline gives CDR1 MNHNS, CDR2 SASEGT. The length of the CDR3 is 12 residues. CDR3 sequence reads: CASSTVNTGAFF. As DNA, the CDR3 is TGTGCCAGCAGTACCGTGAACACTGGAGCTTTCTTT.

About this clonotype itself: The junction shows a germline mismatch at one end, possibly a read error. This sequence joins TRBV11-2 and TRBJ2-5, with 8 bases identical to TRBD2. Germline CDR1 is SGHAT and CDR2 is FQNNGV. The CDR3 spans 16 residues. The CDR3 sequence is CACSLAGGRRGETQYF. The CDR3 coding sequence is TGTGCCTGCAGCTTAGCGGGCGGGAGGCGGGGGGAGACCCAGTACTTC.

The gene calls are TRBV7-9 and TRBJ2-4; D gene ambiguous. The J call is in doubt because the DNA end fits TRBJ2-1 better. The length of the CDR3 is 12 residues. Germline assignment: CDR1 SEHNR and CDR2 FQNEAQ (reference sequence). CDR3 residues: CASSLGSREQFF. CDR3 nucleotides: TGTGCCAGCAGCTTAGGTTCACGTGAGCAGTTCTTC.

The table lists this clonotype with many counts. The V and J genes are TRBV2 and TRBJ1-2; D not resolved. The CDR3 covers 13 residues. V dropped 5 bases and J dropped 5 bases, with 12 bases sitting between them. Germline V CDR1 and CDR2: SNHLY, FYNNEI. The CDR3 region is CASSRMASYGYTF. The CDR3 DNA reads as TGTGCCAGCAGTAGAATGGCTTCATATGGCTACACCTTC.

This clonotype was recorded a few times. V usage is TRBV20-1 and J usage is TRBJ1-1; 8 nucleotides line up with TRBD1. The CDR3 extends over 15 amino acids. Germline assignment: CDR1 DFQATT and CDR2 SNEGSKA (reference sequence). The V and J ends lost 0 bases and 1 base, in that order; junction bases with no gene match: 4. This CDR3 is CSARDFGTGNTEAFF. The CDR3 DNA reads as TGCAGTGCTAGAGATTTTGGGACAGGGAACACTGAAGCTTTCTTT.

This clonotype has at least ten counts. This sequence joins TRBV2 and TRBJ2-7; 9 nucleotides align to TRBD2. The CDR3 contains 13 residues. CDR1 is SNHLY and CDR2 is FYNNEI in the germline V gene. Trimming removed 8 bases from V and 6 bases from J; junction bases left unmatched: 8. In nucleotides, the CDR3 is TGTGCCAGCCTTGCCGCGGGAGGGTTCGAGCAGTACTTC. It is translated as CASLAAGGFEQYF.

Details on this clonotype: A read error may explain this, as a much larger clone is one base away. The chain couples TRBV7-2 to TRBJ1-4, with 7 bases lining up with TRBD1. The CDR3 is 17 amino acids. The germline V gene has CDR1 SGHTA and CDR2 FQGNSA. Written as DNA, the CDR3 is TGTGCCAGCAGTGTAGCTCCCGACAGGGTAGTGGGTGAAAAACTGCTTTTT. Protein: CASSVAPDRVVGEKLLF.

This rearrangement joins TRBV7-9 to TRBJ2-7; D is undetermined. The germline gives CDR1 SEHNR, CDR2 FQNEAQ (reference sequence). V was pared by 6 bases and J by 3 bases, with 9 bases between. The CDR3 runs to 12 residues. CDR3 nucleotides: TGTGCCAGCAGATTACAGAACTACGAGCAGTACTTC. Translation gives CASRLQNYEQYF.

This clonotype was seen ten or more times. The rearrangement uses TRBV7-8 and TRBJ2-7; 7 bases are a match to TRBD1. Germline V gene lookup returns CDR1 SGHVS and CDR2 FQNEAQ. The J segment lost 7 bases and the V segment lost 5 bases, leaving 8 bases of the junction unmatched. The CDR3 runs 13 residues. As DNA, the CDR3 is TGTGCCAGCAGCCAAGGGACAGTCTGGGAGCAGTACTTC. Translating it yields CASSQGTVWEQYF.

In its sample, this clonotype was seen a few times. No conserved phenylalanine or tryptophan is present at the end of the CDR3, so a read error is the likely explanation. The rearrangement uses TRBV2 and TRBJ2-7; 7 bases fit TRBD2. CDR1 and CDR2 (germline): SNHLY, FYNNEI. Unmatched junction bases numbered 6, after V lost 7 bases and J lost 0 bases. CDR3 length equals 14 residues. The CDR3 sequence: CASIRRESSYEQYS. The CDR3 bases are TGTGCCAGCATCCGGCGGGAGAGCTCCTACGAGCAGTACTCT.